This T cell receptor (beta chain) was recovered during a study of blood T cell repertoires in COVID-19. About the study: Samples came from the United States, Italy and Spain, spanning acute and convalescent COVID-19. PBMCs, B-cell-depleted T cells, or T cells provided the cDNA or gDNA that made up the material.

Original handling: Reference gene primer amplification yielded estimated nucleated cell counts. Profiled with immunoSEQ multiplex PCR; TCRdb holds only in-frame clones, not every one. V and J calls and clone size are copied from that table; D and trimming were computed from the DNA. The table has about 26,000 clones, almost 90% seen once. Unmatched junction bases numbered 15, after V lost 3 bases and J lost 8 bases. The germline V gene encodes CDR1 MGHDK and CDR2 SYGVNS. The CDR3 totals 16 residues. The chain recombines TRBV25-1 with TRBJ1-2; 7 bases line up with TRBD1. The origin of this receptor is a man between 65 and 79 years old with acute or convalescent COVID-19. The specimen sequenced was peripheral blood. CDR3 sequence: CASSDPRTGTYGGYTF. The CDR3, as DNA: TGTGCCAGCAGTGATCCTCGGACAGGAACCTACGGGGGCTACACCTTC.